The 21 T cell receptor beta chains below come from one sample, sequenced in a study of cytomegalovirus exposure and HLA in healthy donors. The PCR contained 60 Vbeta and 13 Jbeta primers. The assay was immunoSEQ multiplex PCR, and TCRdb's table has in-frame clones only and misses some. Here the sample spans fewer than 150,000 clones, about four fifths being singletons. Sequenced material: PBMCs. Receptors were obtained from a woman in her thirties or forties in good health and CMV-seropositive.

The chain combines TRBV28 with TRBJ1-4, with TRBD1 as a possible D gene (5 bases). Germline lookup yields CDR1 MDHEN and CDR2 SYDVKM. The CDR3 is 12 amino acids. The ends were cut back, 8 bases at V and 8 bases at J, with 12 bases in the middle. The CDR3 DNA reads TGTGCCAGCGGTCAGGGAAGGGAAAAACTGTTTTTT. Translated: CASGQGREKLFF.

V gene TRBV27 combines with J gene TRBJ2-7; 13 nucleotides agree with TRBD2. The germline CDR1 and CDR2 sequences are MNHEY and SMNVEV (reference sequence). V was clipped by 4 bases and J by 6 bases; unmatched bases: 6. The CDR3 length is 15 residues. The DNA for the CDR3 is TGTGCCAGCAGTTACTCGACTAGCGGGAGGACCGAGCAGTACTTC. This codes for CASSYSTSGRTEQYF.

This chain links TRBV19 with TRBJ1-1, with 8 bases lining up with TRBD1. Germline loops: CDR1 LNHDA, CDR2 SQIVND (reference sequence). CDR3 length equals 14 residues. The junction had 7 bases not matched to a gene; V was cut back by 6 bases and J by 4 bases. As DNA, the CDR3 is TGTGCCAGTAGGGGGACAGGCAAGGGCACTGAAGCTTTCTTT. Residues: CASRGTGKGTEAFF. The whole variable domain, remainder taken from reference TRBV19 and TRBJ1-1, is DGGITQSPKYLFRKEGQNVTLSCEQNLNHDAMYWYRQDPGQGLRLIYYSQIVNDFQKGDIAEGYSVSREKKESFPLTVTSAQKNPTAFYLCASRGTGKGTEAFFGQGTRLTVV.

V gene TRBV5-1 combines with J gene TRBJ2-1; D may be TRBD2 (5 bases). CDR3 length equals 13 residues. Looked up from germline, CDR1 is SGHRS and CDR2 is YFSETQ. V was clipped by 2 bases and J by 8 bases, with 11 bases between them. The CDR3 nucleotides are TGCGCCAGCAGCTTAACCGAGGAGGATGAGCAGTTCTTC. Translating it yields CASSLTEEDEQFF.

This clone was seen only a few times. The chain recombines TRBV9 with TRBJ2-5; possible D gene TRBD2, 7 bases. V dropped 4 bases and J dropped 4 bases, with 26 bases sitting between them. Germline CDR1 reads SGDLS; CDR2 reads YYNGEE. CDR3 length: 18 amino acids. The chain's CDR3 is CASSLYLCGRGGPETQYF. DNA for the CDR3: TGTGCCAGCAGCCTATACCTTTGTGGGAGGGGGGGCCCAGAGACCCAGTACTTC.

The chain recombines TRBV29-1 with TRBJ2-1; no clear D. The CDR3 length is 11 residues. Trimming took 4 bases from V and 4 from J, leaving 5 bases between them. Germline CDR1 reads SQVTM; CDR2 reads ANQGSEA. CDR3: CSVVYYNEQFF. The CDR3 bases are TGCAGCGTTGTCTATTACAATGAGCAGTTCTTC.

The CDR3 DNA is TGTGCCAGCACTCCGGGACAGGGCCCAAACATTCAGTACTTC. This codes for CASTPGQGPNIQYF. The genes are TRBV6-5 and TRBJ2-4; TRBD1 agrees at 9 bases. V shed 7 bases, J shed 6 bases, and the junction held 7 bases outside the gene matches. Germline CDR1 is MNHEY and CDR2 is SVGAGI. This CDR3 has 14 amino acids.

The chain links TRBV9 to TRBJ1-1, with TRBD1 matching 7 bases. Germline CDR1 reads SGDLS; CDR2 reads YYNGEE. V gave up 3 bases and J gave up 7 bases; unmatched junction bases: 9. This CDR3 comprises 14 residues. The CDR3 loop is CASSGRVGQVEAFF. In DNA, the CDR3 is TGTGCCAGCAGCGGACGTGTAGGACAGGTTGAAGCTTTCTTT.

V gene TRBV5-4 combines with J gene TRBJ1-1; 8 bases match TRBD1. The V and J ends lost 5 bases and 7 bases, in that order; junction bases with no gene match: 7. There are 13 residues in the CDR3. Germline assignment: CDR1 SGHNT and CDR2 YYREEE (reference sequence). The CDR3 DNA reads TGTGCCAGCAGTTCCGGGACAGGTCGTGAAGCTTTCTTT. This codes for CASSSGTGREAFF.

The chain has TRBV11-2 and TRBJ2-5; 10 nucleotides agree with TRBD2. CDR1 is SGHAT, CDR2 FQNNGV, per germline. This CDR3 region has 15 residues. The ends lost 3 bases at V and 4 bases at J; junction bases unmatched: 5. CDR3 in DNA: TGTGCCAGCAGCTTTACGACTAGCGGGCTAGAGACCCAGTACTTC. Translated, it gives CASSFTTSGLETQYF.

The gene calls are TRBV5-1 and TRBJ1-3; 7 bases align to TRBD1. V shed 4 bases, J shed 8 bases, and the junction held 9 bases outside the gene matches. Germline CDR1 reads SGHRS; CDR2 reads YFSETQ. The CDR3 sequence is 14 residues long. CDR3 nucleotide sequence: TGCGCCAGCAGCCAACAGGGGCCTAGATACACCATATATTTT. Protein product: CASSQQGPRYTIYF.

The genes are TRBV13 and TRBJ2-1; D is uncertain. The ends were cut back, 3 bases at V and 2 bases at J, with 8 bases in the middle. The germline V gene encodes CDR1 PRHDT and CDR2 FYEKMQ (reference sequence). The length of the CDR3 is 14 residues. CDR3 nucleotides: TGTGCCAGCAGCTTCTATACCGCCTACAATGAGCAGTTCTTC. It yields the protein CASSFYTAYNEQFF.

This CDR3 reads CASSRRTGFGGELFF. The CDR3 nucleotides read TGTGCCAGTAGTAGACGGACAGGGTTCGGCGGGGAGCTGTTTTTT. The chain employs TRBV19 and TRBJ2-2; 8 bases map to TRBD1. The V gene's germline CDR1 is LNHDA and CDR2 SQIVND (reference sequence). The V and J ends lost 4 bases and 7 bases, in that order; junction bases with no gene match: 8. The CDR3 extends over 15 amino acids.

This chain connects TRBV5-1 to TRBJ2-7, with 8 positions matching TRBD1. Germline V gene lookup returns CDR1 SGHRS and CDR2 YFSETQ. The CDR3 totals 13 residues. J was trimmed by 5 bases and V by 3 bases; bases with no gene match: 4. This CDR3 is CASSSSGGHEQYF. CDR3 nucleotide sequence: TGCGCCAGCAGCTCCTCAGGGGGCCACGAGCAGTACTTC.

This clone was detected once. The CDR3 spells CAWSHGLAGNYEQYF. CDR3 in DNA: TGTGCCTGGAGTCACGGACTAGCGGGAAACTACGAGCAGTACTTC. The V and J genes are TRBV30 and TRBJ2-7; TRBD2 agrees at 12 bases. The CDR3 has 15 residues. The ends lost 2 bases at V and 3 bases at J; junction bases unmatched: 5. In germline, CDR1 is GTSNPN, CDR2 SVGIG (reference sequence). Using reference TRBV30 and TRBJ2-7 for the parts outside the CDR3, the full variable domain is SQTIHQWPATLVQPVGSPLSLECTVEGTSNPNLYWYRQAAGRGLQLLFYSVGIGQISSEVPQNLSASRPQDRQFILSSKKLLLSDSGFYLCAWSHGLAGNYEQYFGPGTRLTVT.

V is TRBV6-6 and J is TRBJ2-2; D is ambiguous. CDR3 length: 15 residues. Germline assignment: CDR1 MNHNY and CDR2 SVGAGI (reference sequence). V was trimmed by 6 bases and J by 0 bases, leaving 11 bases between them. The CDR3 here is CASSSHTSNTGELFF. The CDR3 DNA is TGTGCCAGCAGCTCACACACCTCGAACACCGGGGAGCTGTTTTTT.

Turning to this clone: At one end, the junction sequence differs from germline, possibly due to a read error. The V call is TRBV7-9, the J call TRBJ2-1; TRBD2 is a possible D gene (6 bases). The germline V gene has CDR1 SEHNR and CDR2 FQNEAQ (reference sequence). The CDR3 sequence is 13 residues long. This CDR3 reads CSSSFRSGSGQFF. DNA for the CDR3: TGTTCCAGCAGCTTTCGCAGCGGGTCAGGGCAGTTCTTC.

The chain is built from TRBV5-1 and TRBJ2-1; TRBD1 matches at 8 bases. V dropped 4 bases and J dropped 6; count of bases not matched to a gene: 6. Germline assignment: CDR1 SGHRS and CDR2 YFSETQ. The CDR3 runs to 14 residues. Here the CDR3 reads CASSQWTGRNEQFF. DNA of the CDR3: TGCGCCAGCAGCCAGTGGACAGGGCGCAATGAGCAGTTCTTC.

The chain carries TRBV2 and TRBJ1-2; maybe TRBD1 (6 bases). V lost 7 bases, J lost 4 bases, and 13 bases lay in between. The germline gives CDR1 SNHLY, CDR2 FYNNEI. The CDR3 is made up of 13 amino acids. The chain's CDR3 is CASTEGVPYGYTF. DNA of the CDR3: TGTGCCAGCACCGAGGGGGTCCCCTATGGCTACACCTTC.

The chain recombines TRBV5-1 with TRBJ1-1; D may be TRBD1 (5 bases). Trimming removed 3 bases at V and 1 base at J, with 10 bases between. The CDR3 is made up of 14 amino acids. Per germline, CDR1 SGHRS and CDR2 YFSETQ. This chain's CDR3 is CASSWDGGNTEAFF. The CDR3 DNA sequence: TGCGCCAGCAGCTGGGACGGGGGGAACACTGAAGCTTTCTTT.

The chain recombines TRBV11-2 with TRBJ2-1; the D is unclear. Trimming removed 2 bases from V and 5 bases from J, with 7 bases in between. Germline V gene sequence: CDR1 SGHAT, CDR2 FQNNGV. The CDR3 is made up of 13 amino acids. CDR3 nucleotides: TGTGCCAGCAGCTTAAGCGTCGACAATGAGCAGTTCTTC. This codes for CASSLSVDNEQFF.